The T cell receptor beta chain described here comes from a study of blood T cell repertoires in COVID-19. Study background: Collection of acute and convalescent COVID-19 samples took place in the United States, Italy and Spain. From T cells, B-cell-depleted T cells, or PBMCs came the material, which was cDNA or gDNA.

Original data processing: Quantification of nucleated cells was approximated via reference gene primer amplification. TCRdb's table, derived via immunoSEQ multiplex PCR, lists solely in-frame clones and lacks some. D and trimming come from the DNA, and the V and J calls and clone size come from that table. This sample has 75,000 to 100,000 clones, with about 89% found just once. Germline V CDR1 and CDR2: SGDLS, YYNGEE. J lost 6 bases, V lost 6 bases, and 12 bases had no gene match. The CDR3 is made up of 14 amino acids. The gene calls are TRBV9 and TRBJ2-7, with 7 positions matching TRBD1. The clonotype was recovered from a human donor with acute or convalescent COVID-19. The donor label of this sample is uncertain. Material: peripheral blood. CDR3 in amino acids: CASTKGQYDFEQYF. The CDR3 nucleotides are TGTGCCAGCACCAAGGGACAGTACGATTTCGAGCAGTACTTC.